This T cell receptor beta chain was captured by sequencing in a study of T cell responses to AZD1222 COVID-19 vaccine. Broader study findings: The study found Spike-specific TCR breadth and depth rose after two AZD1222 doses. Of spike-specific TCRs, nearly half reportedly target regions left unmutated in variants. Spike regions recognized by vaccine-associated CD4 TCRs spanned the protein, led by 160-218 and 743-854.

CDR1 is SGHRS and CDR2 is YFSETQ in the germline V gene. The CDR3 sequence is 18 residues long. V lost 0 bases, J lost 2 bases, and 7 bases stayed unmatched. The table came from immunoSEQ multiplex PCR; TCRdb's copy has only in-frame clones and leaves some out. Of around 89,000 clones detected, approximately 90% appear once; the ten largest clones hold roughly a tenth. A remark on this clone: Its antigen remains unidentified.

The receptor was isolated from an adult in good health. The gene calls are TRBV5-1 and TRBJ2-2; TRBD2 matches 10 bases. Material: peripheral blood, obtained on day 0 of AZD1222 vaccination. CDR3 protein: CASSLVWRTSGNTGELFF. CDR3 DNA: TGCGCCAGCAGCTTGGTGTGGAGGACTAGCGGTAACACCGGGGAGCTGTTTTTT.